The 10 T cell receptor beta chains in this list originate from one sample, sequenced in a study of blood T cell repertoires in COVID-19. Assay used: immunoSEQ multiplex PCR; TCRdb lists only in-frame clones, some missing. The sample consists of 470,000 or so clones, around 90% of them appearing once. The material sequenced was PBMCs or T cells enriched from blood (not recorded which). The receptors here all came from a woman between 18 and 29 years old with acute COVID-19.

The chain recombines TRBV21-1 with TRBJ1-4; the table's D call of TRBD1 was not tested on the DNA. TRBV21-1 is a documented pseudogene. There are 16 residues in the CDR3. Written as DNA, the CDR3 is TGTGCCAGCAGCAAGCCCAAAGACAGGGAAGCTGAAAAACTGTTTTTT. Translated, it gives CASSKPKDREAEKLFF.

Only a few counts were recorded for this clone. The chain carries TRBV9 and TRBJ1-3; D remains ambiguous. The CDR3 loop spans 14 amino acids. Looked up from germline, CDR1 is SGDLS and CDR2 is YYNGEE. V gave up 4 bases and J gave up 4 bases, with 12 bases separating them. This chain's CDR3 is CASSSLVGGNTIYF. In nucleotides, the CDR3 is TGTGCCAGCAGCTCCCTCGTTGGCGGAAACACCATATATTTT.

The genes are TRBV5-1 and TRBJ1-5, with D perhaps TRBD1 (5 bases). V lost 4 bases and J 3 bases, leaving 14 bases between the germline ends. The CDR3 length is 15 residues. Germline V gives CDR1 SGHRS, CDR2 YFSETQ. The CDR3 bases are TGCGCCAGCAGCCTTGGATCAGGGTCCAATCAGCCCCAGCATTTT. It codes for CASSLGSGSNQPQHF.

The gene calls are TRBV3-1 (or the pseudogene TRBV3-2) and TRBJ2-5; 12 bases align to TRBD2. The CDR3 is 14 amino acids. The trim removed 6 bases at V and 5 bases at J, leaving 4 bases unmatched. The germline V gene encodes CDR1 LGHDT and CDR2 YNNKEL (reference sequence). Here the CDR3 reads CASSPSGGAETQYF. The CDR3 region has the DNA TGTGCCAGCAGTCCTAGCGGGGGGGCCGAGACCCAGTACTTC.

The chain carries TRBV28 and TRBJ1-6; perhaps TRBD1 as D (5 bases). Trimming removed 2 bases from V and 11 bases from J, with 10 bases in between. CDR1 and CDR2 from the germline V gene are MDHEN and SYDVKM. The CDR3 has 13 residues. This chain's CDR3 is CASSLTGGPPLHF. The CDR3 coding sequence is TGTGCCAGCAGTTTAACAGGAGGGCCACCCCTCCACTTT.

There are a few counts of this clone. The V gene is TRBV5-1, the J gene TRBJ2-3; 13 bases agree with TRBD2. The trim removed 2 bases at V and 5 bases at J, leaving 8 bases unmatched. The germline gives CDR1 SGHRS, CDR2 YFSETQ. CDR3 length equals 17 residues. The CDR3 bases are TGCGCCAGCAGCTTACACACTACTAGCGGGGGGGGAGATACGCAGTATTTT. As protein: CASSLHTTSGGGDTQYF.

The V gene is TRBV7-9, the J gene TRBJ1-2; possibly TRBD1 for D (5 bases). In germline, CDR1 is SEHNR, CDR2 FQNEAQ (reference sequence). The CDR3 runs 12 residues. V was clipped by 5 bases and J by 5 bases, with 9 bases between them. The CDR3 DNA is TGTGCCAGCAGCCTGGACATATATGGCTACACCTTC. Its translation is CASSLDIYGYTF.

This clone occurred once. V and J are TRBV5-1 and TRBJ1-2; TRBD1 is a possible D gene (5 bases). V gave up 0 bases and J gave up 2 bases, with 11 bases separating them. The CDR3 is 15 residues long. Germline V gene data show CDR1 as SGHRS and CDR2 as YFSETQ. This CDR3 reads CASSLGQGSNYGYTF. Here the CDR3 DNA reads TGCGCCAGCAGCTTGGGGCAGGGATCGAACTATGGCTACACCTTC.

This clone has a single count. Given a much more abundant clone one base away, this may be a read error. This chain joins TRBV2 and TRBJ2-1; 7 bases are a match to TRBD2. Germline V gives CDR1 SNHLY, CDR2 FYNNEI. The V and J ends lost 6 bases and 0 bases, in that order; junction bases with no gene match: 2. The CDR3 covers 14 residues. This CDR3 is CASRAGSSYNEQFF. Here the CDR3 DNA reads TGTGCCAGCAGAGCGGGGAGCTCCTACAATGAGCAGTTCTTC.

The CDR3 loop reads CASSLGAGGPVEQYF. In nucleotides, the CDR3 is TGTGCCAGCAGCTTGGGTGCGGGGGGGCCGGTAGAGCAGTACTTC. The chain combines TRBV5-6 with TRBJ2-7, with 9 bases matching TRBD2. Germline loops: CDR1 SGHDT, CDR2 YYEEEE. This CDR3 region has 15 residues. V lost 0 bases, J lost 7 bases, and 8 bases stayed unmatched.